This section outlines one TCR beta chain sequence together with its context. Its target is unknown. V was cut by 0 bases and J by 2 bases, with 8 bases left in between. Per the germline V gene, CDR1 is MNHEY and CDR2 is SVGAGI. This CDR3 spans 15 amino acids. The entry originates in a study of shared clonotypes between healthy human individuals. For the study at large: Researchers assigned three CD4 naive, three CD4 memory, two CD8 naive and one CD8 memory plate to each donor. Regarding the study as a whole: Rarefaction demonstrated incomplete sorted-subset sequencing despite large depth. Non-shared clonotypes had lower generation probabilities than those shared by all four donors.

Nashville, Tennessee was home to all donors, who were Caucasian adults. Assay: immunoSEQ multiplex PCR; the TCRdb copy retains only in-frame clones and omits some. The sample has roughly 530,000 clones, roughly 95% seen once. This TCR was recovered from a woman in her 30s in good health. This chain links TRBV6-5 with TRBJ2-1, with D hard to call. The sample consisted of naive CD4+ T cells sorted from blood. Subset given: CD45RA+ positively selected. The CDR3 nucleotides read TGTGCCAGCAGTTACTCCGAGAACACCTACAATGAGCAGTTCTTC. It translates to CASSYSENTYNEQFF.